This T cell receptor beta chain comes out of a study of regulatory T cells in long-lasting Graves disease. At the level of the study: Graves' patients (newly diagnosed) had been on antithyroid drugs under 3 months.

Many counts were recorded for this clonotype. The time point was: newly diagnosed GD, antithyroid drugs for less than 3 months. Generation of the TCR library employed RNA extracted from PBMCs. With iRepertoire HTBI primers and Arm-PCR of CDR3 regions, TCR beta libraries were built. TCRdb re-called the multiplex PCR reads through MiXCR, storing one row per CDR3 protein. The table records about 620,000 distinct CDR3 sequences, less than 20% of them present only once. The CDR3 is 15 residues long. Germline trimming cut 0 bases from V and 4 bases from J; bases unmatched to any gene: 3. Germline V CDR1 and CDR2: SGDLS, YYNGEE. These data were also filed under a second study, of T cells in Graves' hyperthyroidism and ophthalmopathy. This second report adds: Graves' hyperthyroidism was deemed stable absent ophthalmopathy progression within 18 months. During a first-round RT-PCR of the TCR CDR3, the HTBI primer set was used.

The material was peripheral blood mononuclear cells (PBMCs), obtained at new diagnosis, from a patient treated with antithyroid drugs. This receptor was identified in a woman aged 25-40 years with Graves disease. The rearrangement uses TRBV9 and TRBJ2-1; TRBD2 matches 8 bases. This CDR3 is CASSVGSGSYNEQFF. The CDR3 DNA reads TGTGCCAGCAGCGTAGGGAGCGGGAGTTACAATGAGCAGTTCTTC. Full variable domain (remainder filled in from reference TRBV9 and TRBJ2-1): DSGVTQTPKHLITATGQRVTLRCSPRSGDLSVYWYQQSLDQGLQFLIQYYNGEERAKGNILERFSAQQFPDLHSELNLSSLELGDSALYFCASSVGSGSYNEQFFGPGTRLTVL.